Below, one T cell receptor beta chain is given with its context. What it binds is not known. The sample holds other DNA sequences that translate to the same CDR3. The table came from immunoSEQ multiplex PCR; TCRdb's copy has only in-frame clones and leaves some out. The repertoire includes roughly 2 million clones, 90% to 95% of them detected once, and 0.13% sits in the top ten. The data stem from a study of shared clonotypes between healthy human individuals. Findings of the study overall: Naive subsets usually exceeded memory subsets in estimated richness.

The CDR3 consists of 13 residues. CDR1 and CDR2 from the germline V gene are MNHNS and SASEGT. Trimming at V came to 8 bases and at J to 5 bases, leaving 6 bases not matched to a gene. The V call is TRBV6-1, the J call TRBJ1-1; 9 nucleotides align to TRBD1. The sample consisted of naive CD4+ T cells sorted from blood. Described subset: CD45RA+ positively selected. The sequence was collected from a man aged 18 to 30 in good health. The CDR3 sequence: CASGGQGRTEAFF. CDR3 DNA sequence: TGTGCCAGCGGAGGACAGGGGCGAACTGAAGCTTTCTTT.